This TCR beta chain appears in the sequencing data of a study of blood T cell repertoires in COVID-19. Study summary: Acute and convalescent COVID-19 specimens originated in the United States, Italy and Spain.

There are many counts of this clone. Per the germline V gene, CDR1 is MNHEY and CDR2 is SMNVEV (reference sequence). CDR3 length: 14 amino acids. Trimming stripped 5 bases from V and 2 bases from J, with 13 bases between. Per the study methods: Estimation of nucleated cell counts was performed using reference gene primer amplification. The table came from immunoSEQ multiplex PCR; TCRdb's copy has only in-frame clones and leaves some out. That table gives V, J and clone size, and the DNA gave D and trimming. The data contain 270,000 or so clones, roughly 91% of them singletons. The sample was peripheral blood. The chain employs TRBV27 and TRBJ2-7; tentatively, D is TRBD2 (7 bases). This TCR was recovered from a woman in her thirties with COVID-19, enrolled during active disease. The CDR3 here is CASSNLGGPYEQYF. CDR3 nucleotides: TGTGCCAGCAGTAACTTGGGGGGGCCCTACGAGCAGTACTTC.